The 32 T cell receptor beta chains presented below share a single source sample, sequenced in a study of control samples from healthy donors and cancer patients (dated by TCRdb to the early 2020s). Receptors were amplified or captured by the immunoSEQ multiplex PCR assay. TCRdb took over this immuneACCESS table, retaining in-frame rearrangements with V and J assigned. Such tables are incomplete; in checked studies, under half of the missing clones stem from an unresolved V gene, and the remainder is unexplained. This sample holds 100,000 or so clones; 83% were observed only once. Clones ranked in the top ten supply roughly 13% of the sample. Input material: blood. The receptors were sampled from a woman aged 45 to 65 in good health.

The V gene is TRBV18, the J gene TRBJ2-7; 7 nucleotides align to TRBD1. Germline lookup yields CDR1 KGHSH and CDR2 LQKENI. This CDR3 has 14 amino acids. V shed 4 bases and J 3 bases; nucleotides not matched to a gene: 6. CDR3 protein: CASSHRTGSYEQYF. In nucleotides, the CDR3 is TGTGCCAGCTCACACCGGACAGGTAGCTACGAGCAGTACTTC.

The chain carries TRBV14 and TRBJ2-1, with TRBD2 matching 9 bases. V lost 3 bases and J lost 0; bases outside the gene matches: 6. Germline CDR1 SGHDN, CDR2 FVKESK. The CDR3 sequence is 17 residues long. The DNA for the CDR3 is TGTGCCAGCAGCCAGGGACTAGCAGTGAGCTCCTACAATGAGCAGTTCTTC. Protein sequence: CASSQGLAVSSYNEQFF.

In this sample, this clone turned up a few times. The rearrangement links TRBV2 to TRBJ2-2; 8 bases map to TRBD2. V was clipped by 6 bases and J by 0 bases; unmatched bases: 0. The CDR3 is made up of 14 amino acids. CDR1 is SNHLY and CDR2 is FYNNEI in the germline V gene. CDR3 in DNA: TGTGCCAGCAGCGGGGGGGCGAACACCGGGGAGCTGTTTTTT. Its translation is CASSGGANTGELFF.

The chain couples TRBV6-2 or TRBV6-3 to TRBJ2-7; D gene ambiguous. The CDR3 loop spans 14 amino acids. Germline CDR1 and CDR2: MNHEY and SVGEGT. The V end lost 5 bases, the J end lost 0 bases, and 11 bases lay between the germline ends. The CDR3 sequence: CASSRPGRSYEQYF. The DNA of the CDR3 is TGTGCCAGCAGTCGACCGGGCCGCTCCTACGAGCAGTACTTC.

The chain joins TRBV2 to TRBJ1-2; 9 bases align to TRBD1. The germline gives CDR1 SNHLY, CDR2 FYNNEI. The CDR3 length is 13 residues. The J segment lost 8 bases and the V segment lost 4 bases, leaving 5 bases of the junction unmatched. CDR3 sequence (DNA): TGTGCCAGCAGTGTTTGGACAGGGGTAGGCTACACCTTC. This codes for CASSVWTGVGYTF.

The CDR3 spells CASSYSPAYF. For the CDR3, the DNA is TGTGCCAGCAGTTACTCCCCCGCGTACTTC. The chain links TRBV6-5 to TRBJ2-7, with D unclear. Germline V lookup: CDR1 MNHEY, CDR2 SVGAGI. The CDR3 loop spans 10 amino acids. V lost 0 bases, J lost 12 bases, and 6 bases lay in between.

The rearrangement joins TRBV3-1 (or the pseudogene TRBV3-2) to TRBJ2-1; maybe TRBD2 (5 bases). This CDR3 is built from 15 residues. The V gene's germline CDR1 is LGHDT and CDR2 YNNKEL (reference sequence). Trimming removed 6 bases from V and 4 bases from J, with 16 bases in between. In DNA, the CDR3 is TGTGCCAGCAGACCCGGACTGAATTCTTACAATGAGCAGTTCTTC. Translation gives CASRPGLNSYNEQFF.

V gene TRBV24-1 combines with J gene TRBJ2-5; the match to TRBD2 covers 15 bases. Germline-derived CDR1 and CDR2 are KGHDR and SFDVKD. Trimming took 0 bases from V and 4 from J; bases not matched to a gene: 8. There are 19 residues in the CDR3. The CDR3 loop reads CATSDLGLAGGAPTETQYF. The CDR3, as DNA: TGTGCCACCAGTGATTTGGGACTAGCGGGAGGGGCCCCGACAGAGACCCAGTACTTC.

The rearrangement uses TRBV7-2 and TRBJ1-6, with D possibly TRBD1 on 5 matching bases. V shed 1 base and J shed 6 bases, with 16 bases lying between them. The CDR3 covers 17 residues. Looked up from germline, CDR1 is SGHTA and CDR2 is FQGNSA. The CDR3 here is CASSLVPQGLANSPLHF. In DNA form, the CDR3 reads TGTGCCAGCAGCTTAGTCCCCCAGGGTTTGGCTAATTCACCCCTCCACTTT.

This clone was found a few times. This chain connects TRBV7-2 to TRBJ1-2, with D maybe TRBD1 (6 bases). The V end was cut by 5 bases, the J end by 7 bases, with 23 bases between. Germline V lookup: CDR1 SGHTA, CDR2 FQGNSA. This CDR3 is 16 amino acids long. CDR3 sequence (DNA): TGTGCCAGCAGCCGCCACTCCGGGACACCGGAAGGTGGCTACACCTTC. Residues: CASSRHSGTPEGGYTF.

The genes are TRBV2 and TRBJ1-2; D is ambiguous. V was clipped by 11 bases and J by 2 bases, with 15 bases between them. In germline, CDR1 is SNHLY, CDR2 FYNNEI. The CDR3 length is 13 residues. CDR3 sequence reads: CASEVGLNYGYTF. The CDR3 nucleotides are TGTGCCTCCGAGGTAGGGCTGAACTATGGCTACACCTTC.

The rearrangement joins TRBV30 to TRBJ1-4, with D uncertain. The CDR3 covers 14 residues. CDR1 and CDR2 from the germline V gene are GTSNPN and SVGIG (reference sequence). V was pared by 3 bases and J by 0 bases, with 8 bases between. Written as DNA, the CDR3 is TGTGCCTGGAGCGGACGGGCAACTAATGAAAAACTGTTTTTT. This codes for CAWSGRATNEKLFF. Variable domain in full (rest from reference TRBV30 and TRBJ1-4): SQTIHQWPATLVQPVGSPLSLECTVEGTSNPNLYWYRQAAGRGLQLLFYSVGIGQISSEVPQNLSASRPQDRQFILSSKKLLLSDSGFYLCAWSGRATNEKLFFGSGTQLSVL.

V is TRBV30 and J is TRBJ1-2; 8 bases align to TRBD1. V lost 3 bases and J lost 3; bases outside the gene matches: 3. The germline CDR1 and CDR2 sequences are GTSNPN and SVGIG (reference sequence). CDR3 length equals 13 residues. The DNA of the CDR3 is TGTGCCTGGAGGATGACAGGGGACTATGGCTACACCTTC. This translates into CAWRMTGDYGYTF.

This chain links TRBV9 with TRBJ1-5, with D possibly TRBD1 on 5 matching bases. CDR3 size: 20 residues. The germline gives CDR1 SGDLS, CDR2 YYNGEE. V gave up 3 bases and J gave up 0 bases, with 25 bases separating them. For the CDR3, the DNA is TGTGCCAGCAGCGAGGCCCGGGGGTCTCGAGGGGTATATAGCAATCAGCCCCAGCATTTT. Translating gives CASSEARGSRGVYSNQPQHF. Full variable domain (remainder filled in from reference TRBV9 and TRBJ1-5): DSGVTQTPKHLITATGQRVTLRCSPRSGDLSVYWYQQSLDQGLQFLIQYYNGEERAKGNILERFSAQQFPDLHSELNLSSLELGDSALYFCASSEARGSRGVYSNQPQHFGDGTRLSIL.

This clone was counted at least ten times. This chain uses TRBV15 with TRBJ2-5, with D maybe TRBD2 (7 bases). CDR3 length: 14 amino acids. V lost 3 bases to trimming and J lost 6 bases, with 14 bases between them. Germline CDR1 reads LNHNV; CDR2 reads YYDKDF (reference sequence). For the CDR3, the DNA is TGTGCCACCAGCAGTGGGGGCAGCGGGAAGACCCAGTACTTC. Protein product: CATSSGGSGKTQYF. Filled out from reference TRBV15 and TRBJ2-5, the complete variable domain reads DAMVIQNPRYQVTQFGKPVTLSCSQTLNHNVMYWYQQKSSQAPKLLFHYYDKDFNNEADTPDNFQSRRPNTSFCFLDIRSPGLGDTAMYLCATSSGGSGKTQYFGPGTRLLVL.

This chain connects TRBV6-5 to TRBJ1-2; unclear D gene. The CDR3 totals 14 residues. CDR1 and CDR2 (germline): MNHEY, SVGAGI. Trimming removed 5 bases from V and 6 bases from J, with 16 bases in between. The CDR3 sequence is CASSPPRGLNGYTF. The CDR3 DNA reads TGTGCCAGCAGTCCCCCCCGTGGGCTGAATGGCTACACCTTC.

J is TRBJ2-3 and V is TRBV5-6, with 10 bases fitting TRBD2. This CDR3 region has 16 residues. Germline assignment: CDR1 SGHDT and CDR2 YYEEEE. Trimming took 0 bases from V and 2 from J; bases not matched to a gene: 3. CDR3: CASSLERGGNTDTQYF. Written as DNA, the CDR3 is TGTGCCAGCAGCTTGGAGCGGGGGGGCAACACAGATACGCAGTATTTT.

The chain joins TRBV7-2 to TRBJ1-4; a possible D gene is TRBD1 (6 bases). The germline V gene encodes CDR1 SGHTA and CDR2 FQGNSA. V was cut by 4 bases and J by 6 bases, with 9 bases left in between. The CDR3 sequence is 13 residues long. This chain's CDR3 is CASSYYRDEKLFF. The CDR3 DNA reads as TGTGCCAGCAGCTACTACAGGGATGAAAAACTGTTTTTT.

The V call is TRBV28, the J call TRBJ2-7; D ambiguous. The germline CDR1 and CDR2 sequences are MDHEN and SYDVKM. The CDR3 runs 15 residues. Trimming cost V 6 bases and J 0 bases, with 15 bases left between them. The CDR3 DNA follows: TGTGCCAGCAGCCTGGGTCGTAAACCCTCCTACGAGCAGTACTTC. Its protein product is CASSLGRKPSYEQYF.

This clone has more than one count but fewer than ten. This chain links TRBV14 with TRBJ2-7; 9 nucleotides line up with TRBD1. Germline CDR1 SGHDN, CDR2 FVKESK. After removal of 5 bases from V and 3 bases from J, the junction contained 2 bases not matched to a gene. There are 13 residues in the CDR3. CDR3 region: CASSGTGNYEQYF. CDR3 nucleotides: TGTGCCAGCAGCGGGACAGGGAACTACGAGCAGTACTTC.

This clone appeared once. The chain is built from TRBV3-1 (or the pseudogene TRBV3-2) and TRBJ2-5; TRBD1 is a possible D gene (7 bases). Germline V gene data show CDR1 as LGHDT and CDR2 as YNNKEL (reference sequence). The germline V and J ends were trimmed by 1 base and 4 bases, with 16 bases remaining between them. The CDR3 has 16 amino acids. DNA of the CDR3: TGTGCCAGCAGCCAAGGAACGCAGGGGGGAAGAGAGACCCAGTACTTC. This gives the protein CASSQGTQGGRETQYF.

A word on this clone: One junction end does not reproduce the germline sequence, and a read error may be involved. This chain connects TRBV7-7 to TRBJ2-5, with a weak D call TRBD2 (5 bases). The CDR3 spans 13 residues. Germline CDR1 and CDR2: SSHAT and FNYEAQ (reference sequence). The CDR3 DNA reads as TGTGCTAGCAGCTTCACCACGGGGGAGACCCAGTACTTC. It specifies CASSFTTGETQYF.

This chain joins TRBV7-8 and TRBJ1-2; maybe TRBD1 (6 bases). The V and J ends lost 4 bases and 2 bases respectively, with 11 bases between them. Germline-derived CDR1 and CDR2 are SGHVS and FQNEAQ. The length of the CDR3 is 14 residues. CDR3 bases: TGTGCCAGCAGCTGGACAGACAAGAACTATGGCTACACCTTC. Amino acids: CASSWTDKNYGYTF.

V is TRBV19 and J is TRBJ1-6; D is perhaps TRBD1 (5 bases). The CDR3 runs to 16 residues. CDR1 and CDR2 from the germline V gene are LNHDA and SQIVND (reference sequence). V shed 4 bases and J shed 6 bases, with 16 bases lying between them. CDR3 amino acids: CASSTQGRSVNSPLHF. CDR3 DNA: TGTGCCAGTAGTACTCAGGGACGGAGCGTTAATTCACCCCTCCACTTT.

The V gene is TRBV4-3, the J gene TRBJ1-2, with no clear D. V gave up 0 bases and J gave up 3 bases, with 11 bases separating them. The CDR3 length is 15 residues. Germline V lookup: CDR1 LGHNA, CDR2 YSLEER. CDR3 region: CASSQDVPADYGYTF. The CDR3 DNA follows: TGCGCCAGCAGCCAAGACGTCCCTGCCGACTATGGCTACACCTTC.

This chain joins TRBV27 and TRBJ1-6; possibly TRBD1 for D (6 bases). This CDR3 region has 16 residues. In germline, CDR1 is MNHEY, CDR2 SMNVEV (reference sequence). The CDR3 is CPTKPPPTGGGSPLHF. The DNA for the CDR3 is TGTCCCACCAAACCCCCCCCGACCGGGGGCGGCTCACCCCTCCACTTT.

The CDR3 sequence is CASSYDQAGEQYF. CDR3 DNA: TGTGCCAGCAGCTACGACCAAGCGGGGGAGCAGTACTTC. V usage is TRBV7-2 and J usage is TRBJ2-7, with TRBD2 identical over 7 bases. V shed 4 bases and J 7 bases; nucleotides not matched to a gene: 7. CDR1 SGHTA and CDR2 FQGNSA come from the germline V gene. The CDR3 loop spans 13 amino acids. The whole variable domain, remainder taken from reference TRBV7-2 and TRBJ2-7, is GAGVSQSPSNKVTEKGKDVELRCDPISGHTALYWYRQSLGQGLEFLIYFQGNSAPDKSGLPSDRFSAERTGGSVSTLTIQRTQQEDSAVYLCASSYDQAGEQYFGPGTRLTVT.

The rearrangement uses TRBV14 and TRBJ2-1; D may match TRBD1 or TRBD2 (5 bases each). This CDR3 comprises 16 residues. The ends were cut back, 1 base at V and 13 bases at J, with 23 bases in the middle. Germline V gene sequence: CDR1 SGHDN, CDR2 FVKESK. CDR3 sequence reads: CASSQASRGRPAGQFF. The CDR3 DNA is TGTGCCAGCAGCCAAGCCTCTCGGGGCCGCCCCGCGGGTCAGTTCTTC.

The chain employs TRBV7-2 and TRBJ2-1, with TRBD2 matching 11 bases. CDR1 is SGHTA and CDR2 is FQGNSA in the germline V gene. J gave up 6 bases and V 5 bases, and 6 bases lay outside the gene matches. This CDR3 is built from 15 residues. The CDR3 bases are TGTGCCAGCAGCAGAGAGGGACTAGCGGTCAATGAGCAGTTCTTC. This sequence encodes CASSREGLAVNEQFF.

The chain couples TRBV6-2 or TRBV6-3 to TRBJ1-6, with 7 nucleotides matching TRBD1. This CDR3 contains 17 residues. From germline, CDR1 is MNHEY and CDR2 SVGEGT. V lost 4 bases, J lost 6 bases, and 12 bases stayed unmatched. The CDR3 sequence: CASSSEAHRGPNSPLHF. CDR3 DNA: TGTGCCAGCAGTTCCGAGGCCCACAGGGGCCCTAATTCACCCCTCCACTTT.

To note about this clone: Other DNA sequences of this sample code for an identical CDR3. J is TRBJ2-2 and V is TRBV6-5; unclear D gene. V was clipped by 6 bases and J by 0 bases, with 8 bases between them. The germline V gene encodes CDR1 MNHEY and CDR2 SVGAGI. This CDR3 spans 14 amino acids. CDR3 nucleotides: TGTGCCAGCAGGACAATATCGAACACCGGGGAGCTGTTTTTT. Protein: CASRTISNTGELFF.

This clone showed up just a few times. The rearrangement joins TRBV11-3 to TRBJ1-2; 8 bases match TRBD1. This CDR3 spans 15 amino acids. CDR1 and CDR2 (germline): SGHNT, YENEEA. V trimming: 5 bases; J trimming: 3 bases; junction bases outside the gene matches: 8. The CDR3 DNA reads as TGTGCCAGCAGCGCAAACAGGGGGAGTGACTATGGCTACACCTTC. Its translation: CASSANRGSDYGYTF.